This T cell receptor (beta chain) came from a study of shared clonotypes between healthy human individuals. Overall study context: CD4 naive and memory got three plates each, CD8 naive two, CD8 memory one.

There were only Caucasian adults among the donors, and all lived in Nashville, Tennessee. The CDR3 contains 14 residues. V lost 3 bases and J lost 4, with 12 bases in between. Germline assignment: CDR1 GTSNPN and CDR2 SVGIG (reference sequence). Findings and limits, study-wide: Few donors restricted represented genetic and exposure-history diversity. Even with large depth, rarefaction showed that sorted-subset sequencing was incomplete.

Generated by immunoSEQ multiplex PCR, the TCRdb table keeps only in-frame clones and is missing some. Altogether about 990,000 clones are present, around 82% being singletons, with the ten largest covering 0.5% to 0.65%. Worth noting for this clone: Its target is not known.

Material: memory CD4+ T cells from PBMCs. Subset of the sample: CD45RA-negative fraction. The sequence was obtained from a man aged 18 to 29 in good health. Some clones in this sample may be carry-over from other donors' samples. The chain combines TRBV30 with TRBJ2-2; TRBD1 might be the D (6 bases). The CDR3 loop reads CAWRGAGSTGELFF. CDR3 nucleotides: TGTGCCTGGAGGGGGGCAGGGTCCACCGGGGAGCTGTTTTTT.